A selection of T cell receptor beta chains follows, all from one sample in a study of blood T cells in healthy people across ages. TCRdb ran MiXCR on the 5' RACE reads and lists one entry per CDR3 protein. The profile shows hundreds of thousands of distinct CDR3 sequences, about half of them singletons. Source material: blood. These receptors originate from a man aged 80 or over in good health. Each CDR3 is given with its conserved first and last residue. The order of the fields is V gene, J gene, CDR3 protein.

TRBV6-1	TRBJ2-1	CASSGRREGQNNEQFF
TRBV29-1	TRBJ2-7	CTGTSGYEQYF
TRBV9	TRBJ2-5	CASSAQAAEPQTQYF
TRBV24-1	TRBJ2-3	CATSDPTQRSGLAGDGTQYF
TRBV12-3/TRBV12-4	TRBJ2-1	CASRRVLAESNEQFF
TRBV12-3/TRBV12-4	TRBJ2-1	CASSLGFGTGAQFF
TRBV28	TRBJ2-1	CASSIGGFPYNELYF
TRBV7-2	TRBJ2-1	CASSPGLAGRYNEQFF
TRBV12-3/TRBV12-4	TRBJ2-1	CASSLAGGVQFF
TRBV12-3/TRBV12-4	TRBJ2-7	CAGSLAAIHYEQYF
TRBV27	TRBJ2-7	CASNPLFDGKGQYSYEQYF
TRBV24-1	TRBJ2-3	CATSDLTSLSTDTQYF
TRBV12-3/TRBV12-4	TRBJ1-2	CASSLVAAWAYGYTF
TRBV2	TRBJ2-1	CASSEIGQGNEQFF
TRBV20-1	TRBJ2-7	CSASTPGVPSYEQYF
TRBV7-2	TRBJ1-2	CASSLTRDAVAYGYTF
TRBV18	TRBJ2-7	CASSPQASGAYEQYF
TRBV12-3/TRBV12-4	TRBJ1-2	CASSFLGQGRGYTF
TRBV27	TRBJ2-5	CASSFLGTPQETQYF
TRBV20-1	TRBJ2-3	CSASFSTDTQYF
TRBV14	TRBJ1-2	CASSQDRTAYGYTF
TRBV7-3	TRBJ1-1	CASSLRSFPGTEAFF
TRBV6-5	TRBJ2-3	CASRLGGLTDTQYF